These 15 T cell receptor beta chains share one sample of origin, sequenced in a study of shared clonotypes between healthy human individuals. The method was immunoSEQ multiplex PCR; TCRdb's version includes in-frame clones alone and lacks a portion of them. The table shows 2,500,000 or so clones, with more than 85% occurring only once. Input material: naive CD4+ T cells from PBMCs. Subset given: CD45RA+ positively selected. Every receptor here comes from a man younger than 35 in good health. Some clones in this sample may be carry-over from other donors' samples.

The chain links TRBV5-5 to TRBJ1-1; D is ambiguous. The V end lost 0 bases, the J end lost 7 bases, and 10 bases lay between the germline ends. Germline CDR1 SGHKS, CDR2 YYEKEE (reference sequence). CDR3 length: 13 residues. The CDR3 region is CASSLEVGSEAFF. The CDR3 bases are TGTGCCAGCAGCTTGGAGGTGGGCAGTGAAGCTTTCTTT.

This clone was recorded only once. V and J are TRBV5-1 and TRBJ2-5; TRBD1 matches at 8 bases. The CDR3 extends over 14 amino acids. In germline, CDR1 is SGHRS, CDR2 YFSETQ. The ends lost 2 bases at V and 4 bases at J; junction bases unmatched: 4. CDR3: CASSFGQGRETQYF. The CDR3 coding sequence is TGCGCCAGCAGCTTCGGACAGGGAAGAGAGACCCAGTACTTC.

V usage is TRBV6-5 and J usage is TRBJ2-1, with 11 bases matching TRBD2. Unmatched junction bases numbered 0, after V lost 5 bases and J lost 3 bases. Germline V gene lookup returns CDR1 MNHEY and CDR2 SVGAGI. The CDR3 length is 14 residues. The CDR3 protein is CASSTSGSYNEQFF. In DNA form, the CDR3 reads TGTGCCAGCAGTACTAGCGGGAGCTACAATGAGCAGTTCTTC.

The rearrangement links TRBV7-2 to TRBJ1-2; the match to TRBD1 covers 8 bases. V dropped 5 bases and J dropped 4; count of bases not matched to a gene: 6. The CDR3 sequence is 14 residues long. Germline V lookup: CDR1 SGHTA, CDR2 FQGNSA. The CDR3 DNA is TGTGCCAGCAGCCAGGACAGGGCAGCCTATGGCTACACCTTC. This translates into CASSQDRAAYGYTF.

The chain has TRBV9 and TRBJ2-1, with 14 bases identical to TRBD2. This CDR3 comprises 15 residues. Germline loops: CDR1 SGDLS, CDR2 YYNGEE. The junction had 3 bases not matched to a gene; V was cut back by 3 bases and J by 7 bases. The CDR3 DNA reads TGTGCCAGCAGCGCGACTAGCGGGAGGGGAAATGAGCAGTTCTTC. The encoded protein is CASSATSGRGNEQFF.

Of note for this clone: Distinct nucleotide sequences in the sample also encode this CDR3. The chain employs TRBV28 and TRBJ2-1, with 15 bases lining up with TRBD2. The ends lost 6 bases at V and 8 bases at J; junction bases unmatched: 5. The CDR3 is made up of 15 amino acids. In germline, CDR1 is MDHEN, CDR2 SYDVKM. The CDR3 spells CASSPRTSGRDEQFF. CDR3 coding DNA: TGTGCCAGCAGCCCGAGGACTAGCGGGAGGGATGAGCAGTTCTTC.

The chain couples TRBV6-4 to TRBJ1-1; 9 bases align to TRBD1. Per the germline V gene, CDR1 is MRHNA and CDR2 is SNTAGT. The CDR3 contains 15 residues. Losses at the gene ends were 5 bases for V and 5 bases for J; bases not matched to a gene: 9. The chain's CDR3 is CASSRTGAPGTEAFF. CDR3 bases: TGTGCCAGCAGTAGGACAGGGGCCCCGGGGACTGAAGCTTTCTTT.

For this clone: This sample also contains other DNA sequences that code for the same CDR3. CDR3 in amino acids: CASSEVGSGANVLTF. CDR3 bases: TGTGCCAGCAGTGAAGTGGGGTCTGGGGCCAACGTCCTGACTTTC. The rearrangement joins TRBV6-1 to TRBJ2-6; D gene ambiguous. V was clipped by 1 base and J by 1 base, with 5 bases between them. Germline CDR1 MNHNS, CDR2 SASEGT. The CDR3 length is 15 residues.

V and J are TRBV7-2 and TRBJ2-7, with unresolved D. Trimming stripped 1 base from V and 2 bases from J, with 12 bases between. CDR1 SGHTA and CDR2 FQGNSA come from the germline V gene. There are 15 residues in the CDR3. The CDR3, as DNA: TGTGCCAGCAGCTTAGGGATGGGCAGAACCTACGAGCAGTACTTC. Protein product: CASSLGMGRTYEQYF.

The rearrangement joins TRBV7-9 to TRBJ1-3; D call uncertain. The V end was cut by 5 bases, the J end by 4 bases, with 9 bases between. The germline gives CDR1 SEHNR, CDR2 FQNEAQ (reference sequence). This CDR3 spans 13 amino acids. The DNA for the CDR3 is TGTGCCAGCAGCCCAAGGATAGGAAACACCATATATTTT. Its translation: CASSPRIGNTIYF. The whole variable domain, filled in from reference TRBV7-9 and TRBJ1-3, reads DTGVSQNPRHKITKRGQNVTFRCDPISEHNRLYWYRQTLGQGPEFLTYFQNEAQLEKSRLLSDRFSAERPKGSFSTLEIQRTEQGDSAMYLCASSPRIGNTIYFGEGSWLTVV.

Remarks on this clone: Other DNA sequences in this sample translate to the same CDR3. The chain links TRBV11-2 to TRBJ2-1; 7 nucleotides agree with TRBD2. Germline assignment: CDR1 SGHAT and CDR2 FQNNGV. This CDR3 contains 16 residues. The V and J ends lost 1 base and 1 base, in that order; junction bases with no gene match: 4. This chain's CDR3 is CASSLGGSGSYNEQFF. The CDR3 DNA reads TGTGCCAGCAGCTTAGGTGGTAGCGGGTCCTACAATGAGCAGTTCTTC.

J is TRBJ2-1 and V is TRBV15; 12 nucleotides agree with TRBD2. Germline CDR1 LNHNV, CDR2 YYDKDF (reference sequence). The CDR3 extends over 13 amino acids. Trimming at V came to 5 bases and at J to 10 bases, leaving 3 bases not matched to a gene. CDR3 in amino acids: CATSAGLAGEQFF. The DNA for the CDR3 is TGTGCCACCAGCGCCGGACTAGCGGGAGAGCAGTTCTTC.

V usage is TRBV13 and J usage is TRBJ2-4; D is ambiguous. The CDR3 runs to 16 residues. The germline gives CDR1 PRHDT, CDR2 FYEKMQ (reference sequence). V lost 2 bases, J lost 0 bases, and 11 bases lay in between. The CDR3: CASSLRGPLAKNIQYF. CDR3 nucleotides: TGTGCCAGCAGCTTACGTGGGCCACTAGCCAAAAACATTCAGTACTTC.

As concerns this clone: The identical CDR3 is also encoded by other nucleotide sequences in the sample. The chain links TRBV5-1 to TRBJ1-4, with a weak D call TRBD1 (6 bases). Trimming shortened V by 2 bases and J by 5 bases, and 10 bases separated the two germline ends. From germline, CDR1 is SGHRS and CDR2 YFSETQ. The CDR3 has 14 amino acids. The CDR3, as DNA: TGCGCCAGCAGCTTCGGCGGGGGCAATGAAAAACTGTTTTTT. Translating it yields CASSFGGGNEKLFF.

The V gene is TRBV6-1, the J gene TRBJ2-3, with 10 bases aligning to TRBD2. Germline CDR1 is MNHNS and CDR2 is SASEGT. V gave up 4 bases and J gave up 5 bases; unmatched junction bases: 9. This CDR3 contains 16 residues. CDR3 residues: CASSGQTSGMLDTQYF. CDR3 bases: TGTGCCAGCAGTGGCCAAACTAGCGGGATGTTAGATACGCAGTATTTT.